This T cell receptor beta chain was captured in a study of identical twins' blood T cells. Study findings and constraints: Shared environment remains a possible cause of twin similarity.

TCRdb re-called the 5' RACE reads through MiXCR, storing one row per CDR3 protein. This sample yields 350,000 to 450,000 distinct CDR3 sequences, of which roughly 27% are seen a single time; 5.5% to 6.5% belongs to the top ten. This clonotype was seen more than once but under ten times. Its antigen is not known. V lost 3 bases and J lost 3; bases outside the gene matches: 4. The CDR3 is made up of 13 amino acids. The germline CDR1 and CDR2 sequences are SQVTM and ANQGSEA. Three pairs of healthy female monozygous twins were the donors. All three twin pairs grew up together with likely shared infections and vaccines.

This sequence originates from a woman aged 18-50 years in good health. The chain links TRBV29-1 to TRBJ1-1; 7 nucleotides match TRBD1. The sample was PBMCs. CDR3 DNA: TGCAGCGTTGACAGGGACAGATACACTGAAGCTTTCTTT. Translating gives CSVDRDRYTEAFF.